The text below deals with one T cell receptor (beta chain). The sample originates from a study of response to subunit inactivated influenza vaccine. TCRdb called the RT-PCR reads again in MiXCR, with one record for every CDR3 protein. The sample consists of 490,000 or so distinct CDR3 sequences, approximately 7.1% of them appearing once. Losses at the gene ends were 4 bases for V and 7 bases for J; bases not matched to a gene: 4. Germline CDR1 is MNHEY and CDR2 is SVGAGI. The CDR3 is 14 residues long. The chain combines TRBV6-5 with TRBJ1-5; TRBD1 matches at 10 bases. This sample comprised PBMCs from blood, obtained roughly 24 months after vaccination. This clonotype was sampled from a man aged 50-75 years who received an inactivated influenza vaccine. In DNA, the CDR3 is TGTGCCAGCAGTTGGGACAGGGGAAAACAGCCCCAGCATTTT. Residues: CASSWDRGKQPQHF.